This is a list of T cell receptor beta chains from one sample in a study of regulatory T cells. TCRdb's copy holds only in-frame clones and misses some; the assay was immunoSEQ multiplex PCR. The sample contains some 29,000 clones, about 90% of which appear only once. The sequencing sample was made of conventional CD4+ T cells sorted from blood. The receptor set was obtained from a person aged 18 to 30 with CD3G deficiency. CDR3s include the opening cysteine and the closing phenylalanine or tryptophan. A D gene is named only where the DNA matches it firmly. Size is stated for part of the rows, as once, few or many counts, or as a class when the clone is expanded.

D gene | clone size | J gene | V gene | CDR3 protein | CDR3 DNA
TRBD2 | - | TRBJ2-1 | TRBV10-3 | CAISAGGRSNEQFF | TGTGCCATCAGTGCCGGCGGGAGGAGCAATGAGCAGTTCTTC
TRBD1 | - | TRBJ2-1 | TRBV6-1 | CASSAPDRGRDEQFF | TGTGCCAGCAGTGCCCCGGACAGGGGTCGGGATGAGCAGTTCTTC
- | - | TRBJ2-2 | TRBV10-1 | CASSELENEGGELFF | TGCGCCAGCAGTGAGCTAGAAAACGAGGGCGGGGAGCTGTTTTTT
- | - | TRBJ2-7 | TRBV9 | CASSVGERGTYEQYF | TGTGCCAGCAGCGTGGGGGAGAGGGGGACCTACGAGCAGTACTTC
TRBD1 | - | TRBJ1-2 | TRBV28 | CASRPGQGPYGYTF | TGTGCCAGCAGGCCTGGACAGGGCCCCTATGGCTACACCTTC
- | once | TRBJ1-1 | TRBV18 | CASSPRRVGDTEAFF | TGTGCCAGCTCACCTCGGAGGGTTGGGGACACTGAAGCTTTCTTT
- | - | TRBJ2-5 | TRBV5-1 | CASSPALGGGGETQYF | TGCGCCAGCAGCCCCGCTCTTGGCGGTGGCGGAGAGACCCAGTACTTC
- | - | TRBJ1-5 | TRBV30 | CAWSARGYSNQPQHF | TGTGCCTGGAGTGCCAGGGGATATAGCAATCAGCCCCAGCATTTT
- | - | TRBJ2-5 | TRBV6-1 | CASSVYRDPRETQYF | TGTGCCAGCAGTGTCTACCGGGACCCCCGAGAGACCCAGTACTTC
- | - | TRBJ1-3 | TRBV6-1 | CARPRPCSGNTIYF | TGTGCCAGGCCTCGGCCGTGCTCTGGAAACACCATATATTTT
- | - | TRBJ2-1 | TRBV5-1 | CASSFGNEQFF | TGCGCCAGCAGCTTCGGAAATGAGCAGTTCTTC
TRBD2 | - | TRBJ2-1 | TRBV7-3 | CASSPNGREGGEQFF | TGTGCCAGCAGCCCCAACGGGCGGGAGGGGGGTGAGCAGTTCTTC
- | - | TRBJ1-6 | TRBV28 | CASSLSRSPLHF | TGTGCCAGCAGTTTAAGTCGTTCACCCCTCCACTTT
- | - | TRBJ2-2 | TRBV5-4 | CASSSRTPYDSGELFF | TGTGCCAGCAGTTCCCGCACCCCGTATGACTCCGGGGAGCTGTTTTTT
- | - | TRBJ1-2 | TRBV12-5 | CASGLVPPGGYTF | TGTGCTAGTGGTTTGGTACCCCCGGGGGGCTACACCTTC
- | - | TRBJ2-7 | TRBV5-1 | CASSLAGSTYEQYF | TGCGCCAGCAGCTTGGCGGGCAGTACCTACGAGCAGTACTTC
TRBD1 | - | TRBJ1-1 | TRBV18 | CASSSSQGATEAFF | TGTGCCAGCTCCTCAAGTCAGGGGGCAACTGAAGCTTTCTTT
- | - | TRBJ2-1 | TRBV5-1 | CASSLGGGQKNEQFF | TGCGCCAGCAGCTTGGGCGGGGGACAGAAGAATGAGCAGTTCTTC
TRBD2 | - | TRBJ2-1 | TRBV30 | CAWSPGLLPNEQFF | TGTGCCTGGAGCCCGGGACTACTCCCAAATGAGCAGTTCTTC
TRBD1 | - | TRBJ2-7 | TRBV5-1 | CASSPGTGLYEQYF | TGCGCCAGCAGCCCCGGGACAGGCCTCTACGAGCAGTACTTC
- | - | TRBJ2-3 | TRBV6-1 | CASSSGNTDTQYF | TGTGCCAGCAGTAGCGGCAACACAGATACGCAGTATTTT
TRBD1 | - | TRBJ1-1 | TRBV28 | CASSFPGGTEAFF | TGTGCCAGCAGTTTCCCAGGGGGCACTGAAGCTTTCTTT
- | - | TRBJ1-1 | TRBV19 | CASSIPGMNTEAFF | TGTGCCAGTAGTATTCCGGGAATGAACACTGAAGCTTTCTTT
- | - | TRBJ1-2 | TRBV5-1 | CASSLGGSATNYGYTF | TGCGCCAGCAGCTTGGGAGGCTCGGCTACTAACTATGGCTACACCTTC
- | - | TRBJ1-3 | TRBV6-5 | CASSSGRLTGNTIYF | TGTGCCAGCAGCTCAGGACGGTTAACTGGAAACACCATATATTTT
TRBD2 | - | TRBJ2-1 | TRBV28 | CASSGGLAGGFGSYNEQFF | TGTGCCAGCAGTGGCGGACTAGCGGGAGGGTTCGGCTCCTACAATGAGCAGTTCTTC
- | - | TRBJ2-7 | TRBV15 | CATSASAARQANEQYF | TGTGCCACCAGCGCATCGGCGGCCAGGCAAGCAAACGAGCAGTACTTC
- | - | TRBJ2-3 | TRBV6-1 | CASSWKETDTQYF | TGTGCCAGCAGCTGGAAGGAAACAGATACGCAGTATTTT
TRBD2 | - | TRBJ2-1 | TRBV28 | CASSLIGGRAGNEQFF | TGTGCCAGCAGTTTGATCGGCGGGAGGGCGGGAAATGAGCAGTTCTTC
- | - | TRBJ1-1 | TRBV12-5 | CASGSRNTEAFF | TGTGCTAGTGGGTCGAGGAACACTGAAGCTTTCTTT
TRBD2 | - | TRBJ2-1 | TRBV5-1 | CASSLEGLALEQFF | TGCGCCAGCAGCTTGGAGGGACTAGCGTTAGAGCAGTTCTTC
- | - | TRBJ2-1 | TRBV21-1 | CASSRAIVPNEQFF | TGTGCCAGCAGCCGGGCTATCGTACCCAATGAGCAGTTCTTC
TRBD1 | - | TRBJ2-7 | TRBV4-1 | CASSQDPGTGTYEQYF | TGCGCCAGCAGCCAAGATCCGGGGACAGGAACCTACGAGCAGTACTTC
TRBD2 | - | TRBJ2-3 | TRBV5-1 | CASSLEGTRGDTQYF | TGCGCCAGCAGCTTGGAGGGGACTAGGGGGGATACGCAGTATTTT
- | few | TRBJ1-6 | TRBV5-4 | CASSLDRLNSPLHF | TGTGCCAGCAGCTTGGACAGGCTCAATTCACCCCTCCACTTT
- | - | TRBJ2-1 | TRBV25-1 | CASSRNNEQFF | TGTGCCAGCAGTCGAAACAATGAGCAGTTCTTC
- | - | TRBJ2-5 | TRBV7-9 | CASSLDRGETQYF | TGTGCCAGCAGCTTAGATCGGGGAGAGACCCAGTACTTC
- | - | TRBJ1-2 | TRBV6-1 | CASSEALRQAPIRYTF | TGTGCCAGCAGTGAAGCCCTACGACAGGCCCCGATCCGCTACACCTTC
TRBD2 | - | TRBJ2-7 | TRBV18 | CASSQSSGMYEQYF | TGTGCCAGCTCACAGTCTAGCGGGATGTACGAGCAGTACTTC